This T cell receptor (beta chain) was found in a study of T cell responses to AZD1222 COVID-19 vaccine. Trimming removed 2 bases at V and 0 bases at J, with 8 bases between. Per germline, CDR1 SGHAT and CDR2 FQNNGV. The CDR3 sequence is 15 residues long. Study-wide results and limits: A mostly white British donor set with more females was recruited, and clonal diversity was possibly underestimated.

Second-dose schedules of about 4 or about 12 weeks were combined. As concerns this clone: What it binds is not known.

Here immunoSEQ multiplex PCR was the method, and the copy in TCRdb shows in-frame clones only, minus some. The sample has around 140,000 clones; around 83% are singletons. Specimen: peripheral blood, collected 28 days after the second AZD1222 dose. This chain uses TRBV11-2 with TRBJ1-5, with D unclear. The sequence derives from an adult who received the AZD1222 COVID-19 vaccine. The chain's CDR3 is CASSLIGGSNQPQHF. The CDR3 region has the DNA TGTGCCAGCAGCTTAATCGGTGGTAGCAATCAGCCCCAGCATTTT.